A selection of T cell receptor beta chains follows, all from one sample in a study of blood T cell repertoires in COVID-19. This table comes from immunoSEQ multiplex PCR, and its TCRdb copy is limited to in-frame clones, with some not included. Of under 80,000 clones in the sample, approximately 90% were seen once. Material for sequencing was peripheral blood. The receptors shown here come from a human donor in a cohort sampled during active COVID-19. CDR3s include the opening cysteine and the closing phenylalanine or tryptophan. The order of the fields is V gene, J gene, clone size, CDR3 length, D gene, CDR3 protein, CDR3 DNA. A D gene is named only where the DNA matches it firmly. A row's size may be missing; if present it is once, few, many or a size class.

>TRBV7-2|TRBJ2-7|-|15|TRBD1
CASSVGTGGTYEQYF
TGTGCCAGCAGCGTAGGGACAGGCGGCACCTACGAGCAGTACTTC
>TRBV19|TRBJ2-3|-|11|-
CASSIASAQYF
TGTGCCAGTAGTATAGCCAGCGCGCAGTATTTT
>TRBV19|TRBJ2-3|-|15|-
CASSMGRLDQDTQYF
TGTGCCAGTAGTATGGGCCGACTAGATCAAGATACGCAGTATTTT
>TRBV5-1|TRBJ2-1|-|16|-
CASSFSGFSSYNEQFF
TGCGCCAGCAGCTTTTCTGGTTTCAGCTCCTACAATGAGCAGTTCTTC
>TRBV7-2|TRBJ2-7|few|14|TRBD2
CASSLDSGGYEQYF
TGTGCCAGCAGCTTAGATAGCGGGGGCTACGAGCAGTACTTC
>TRBV5-1|TRBJ2-2|once|14|-
CASSLGQGTGELFF
TGCGCCAGCAGCTTGGGCCAGGGGACCGGGGAGCTGTTTTTT
>TRBV15|TRBJ2-7|few|15|-
CATSRDPGDYYEQYF
TGTGCCACCAGCAGAGATCCGGGTGATTACTACGAGCAGTACTTC
>TRBV2|TRBJ2-5|-|15|TRBD2
CASSEIAGVGETQYF
TGTGCCAGCAGTGAGATAGCGGGAGTAGGTGAGACCCAGTACTTC
>TRBV6-2/TRBV6-3|TRBJ2-7|-|17|TRBD2
CASSPRRPLAGVREQYF
TGTGCCAGCAGTCCACGACGACCGCTAGCGGGCGTTCGCGAGCAGTACTTC
>TRBV2|TRBJ2-5|-|16|TRBD2
CASSEVLAGGRETQYF
TGTGCCAGCAGTGAAGTCCTTGCGGGAGGACGGGAGACCCAGTACTTC
>TRBV5-6|TRBJ1-2|-|14|-
CASSLGNRNYGYTF
TGTGCCAGCAGCTTGGGTAATCGTAACTATGGCTACACCTTC
>TRBV28|TRBJ2-7|-|14|TRBD2
CASSPSGNAYEQYF
TGTGCCAGCAGTCCTAGCGGGAATGCGTACGAGCAGTACTTC
>TRBV7-3|TRBJ2-5|-|18|TRBD2
CASSLNGLAGGPLETQYF
TGTGCCAGCAGCTTAAACGGCCTAGCGGGAGGGCCCCTAGAGACCCAGTACTTC
>TRBV18|TRBJ2-7|-|12|-
CASSPYTGEQYF
TGTGCCAGCTCACCATATACCGGCGAGCAGTACTTC
>TRBV5-5|TRBJ1-3|-|13|TRBD1
CASSFQGANTIYF
TGTGCCAGCAGCTTTCAGGGGGCAAACACCATATATTTT
>TRBV5-4|TRBJ2-3|-|14|-
CASSLERRTDTQYF
TGTGCCAGCAGCTTGGAGCGGCGCACAGATACGCAGTATTTT
>TRBV4-2|TRBJ1-3|-|16|-
CASSPISRGGGNTIYF
TGTGCCAGCAGCCCCATATCGAGGGGGGGAGGAAACACCATATATTTT
>TRBV29-1|TRBJ1-4|-|13|TRBD1
CSTGQGFLEKLFF
TGCAGCACTGGACAGGGTTTCTTGGAAAAACTGTTTTTT
>TRBV4-1|TRBJ2-3|-|15|TRBD2
CASSQEPREWDTQYF
TGCGCCAGCAGCCAAGAACCGCGGGAGTGGGATACGCAGTATTTT
>TRBV5-4|TRBJ2-3|once|16|-
CASSLRQRGSTDTQYF
TGTGCCAGCAGCTTGAGACAAAGAGGGAGCACAGATACGCAGTATTTT
>TRBV30|TRBJ2-5|-|15|-
CAWSILRGRQETQYF
TGTGCCTGGAGTATCCTCCGGGGGAGGCAAGAGACCCAGTACTTC
>TRBV7-8|TRBJ1-6|-|15|-
CASSFKDSWNSPLHF
TGTGCCAGCAGCTTCAAGGACAGTTGGAATTCACCCCTCCACTTT